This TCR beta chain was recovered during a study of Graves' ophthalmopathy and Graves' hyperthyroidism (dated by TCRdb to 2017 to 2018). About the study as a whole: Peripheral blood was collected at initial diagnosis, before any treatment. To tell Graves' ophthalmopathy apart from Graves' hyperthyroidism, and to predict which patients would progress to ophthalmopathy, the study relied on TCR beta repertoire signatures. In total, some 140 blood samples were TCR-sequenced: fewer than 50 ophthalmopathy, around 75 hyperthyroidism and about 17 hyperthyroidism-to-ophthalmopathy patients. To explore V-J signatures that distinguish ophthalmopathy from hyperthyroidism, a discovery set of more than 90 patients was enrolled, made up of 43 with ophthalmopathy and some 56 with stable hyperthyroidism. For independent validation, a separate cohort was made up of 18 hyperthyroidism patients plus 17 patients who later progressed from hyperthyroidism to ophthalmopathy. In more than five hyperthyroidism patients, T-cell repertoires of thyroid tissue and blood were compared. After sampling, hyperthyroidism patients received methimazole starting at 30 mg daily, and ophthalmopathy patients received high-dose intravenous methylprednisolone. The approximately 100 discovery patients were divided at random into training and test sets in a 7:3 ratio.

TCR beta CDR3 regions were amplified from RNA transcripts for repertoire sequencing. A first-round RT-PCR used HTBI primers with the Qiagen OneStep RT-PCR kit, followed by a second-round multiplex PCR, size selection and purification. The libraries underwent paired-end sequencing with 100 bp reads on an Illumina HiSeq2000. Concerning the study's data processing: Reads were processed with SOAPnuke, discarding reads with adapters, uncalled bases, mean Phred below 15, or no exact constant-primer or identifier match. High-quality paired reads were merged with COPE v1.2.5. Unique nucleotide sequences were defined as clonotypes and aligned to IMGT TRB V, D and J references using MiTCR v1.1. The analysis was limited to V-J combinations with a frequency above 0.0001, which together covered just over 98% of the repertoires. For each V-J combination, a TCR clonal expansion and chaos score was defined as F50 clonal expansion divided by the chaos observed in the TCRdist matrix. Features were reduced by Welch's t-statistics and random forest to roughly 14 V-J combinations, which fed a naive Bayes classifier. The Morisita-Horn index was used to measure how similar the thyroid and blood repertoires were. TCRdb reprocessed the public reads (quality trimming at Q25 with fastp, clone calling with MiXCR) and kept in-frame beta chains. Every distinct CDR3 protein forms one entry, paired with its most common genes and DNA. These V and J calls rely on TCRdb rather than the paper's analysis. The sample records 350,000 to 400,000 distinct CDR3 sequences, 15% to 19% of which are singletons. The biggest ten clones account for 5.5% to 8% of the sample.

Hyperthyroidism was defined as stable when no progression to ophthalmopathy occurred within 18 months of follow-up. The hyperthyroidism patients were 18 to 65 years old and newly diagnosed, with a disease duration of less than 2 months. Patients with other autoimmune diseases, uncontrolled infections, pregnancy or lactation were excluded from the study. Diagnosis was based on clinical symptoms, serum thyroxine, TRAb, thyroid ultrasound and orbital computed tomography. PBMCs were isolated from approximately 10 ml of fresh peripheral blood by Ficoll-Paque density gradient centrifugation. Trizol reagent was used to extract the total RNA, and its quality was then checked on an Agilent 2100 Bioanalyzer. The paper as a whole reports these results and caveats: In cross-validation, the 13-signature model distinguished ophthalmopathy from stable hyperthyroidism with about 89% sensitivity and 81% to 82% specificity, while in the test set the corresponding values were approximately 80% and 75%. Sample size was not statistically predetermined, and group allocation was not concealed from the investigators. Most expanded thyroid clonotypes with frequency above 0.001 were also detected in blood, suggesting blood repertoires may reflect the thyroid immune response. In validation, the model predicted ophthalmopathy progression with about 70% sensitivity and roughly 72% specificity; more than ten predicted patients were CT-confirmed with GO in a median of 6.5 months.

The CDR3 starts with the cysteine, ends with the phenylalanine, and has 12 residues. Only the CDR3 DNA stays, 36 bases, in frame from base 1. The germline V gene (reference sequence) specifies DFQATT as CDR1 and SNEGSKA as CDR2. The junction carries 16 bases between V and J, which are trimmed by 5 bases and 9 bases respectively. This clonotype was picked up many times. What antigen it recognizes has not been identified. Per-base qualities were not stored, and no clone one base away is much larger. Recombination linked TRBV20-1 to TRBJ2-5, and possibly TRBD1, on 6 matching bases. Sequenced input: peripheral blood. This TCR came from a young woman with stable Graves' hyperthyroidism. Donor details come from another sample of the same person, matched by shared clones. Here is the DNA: TGCAGTGCTGGGGGCGGCCCAAGGGCCCAGTACTTC. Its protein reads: CSAGGGPRAQYF.